This T cell receptor (beta chain) emerged from a study of blood T cell repertoires in COVID-19. TCRdb's copy holds only in-frame clones and misses some; the assay was immunoSEQ multiplex PCR. The top ten clones hold about 9.5% of a sample with about 310,000 clones, about 89% of them seen once. Donors in Cohort 3 who had recovered were those with two negative PCRs, healthcare professional clearance, or resolution of their symptoms. Trimming took 0 bases from V and 6 from J, leaving 18 bases between them. The CDR3 is made up of 16 amino acids. The specimen was PBMCs or T cells enriched from blood (not recorded which). The TCR comes from a woman aged 40-49 years who had recovered from COVID-19. The V gene is TRBV6-7, the J gene TRBJ2-7; a possible D gene is TRBD2 (5 bases). TRBV6-7 is known as an ORF, though its function is uncertain. The CDR3 DNA is TGTGCCAGCAGTTACTCGAGAACGGGATCGCCGGGCGAGCAGTACTTC. The encoded protein is CASSYSRTGSPGEQYF.